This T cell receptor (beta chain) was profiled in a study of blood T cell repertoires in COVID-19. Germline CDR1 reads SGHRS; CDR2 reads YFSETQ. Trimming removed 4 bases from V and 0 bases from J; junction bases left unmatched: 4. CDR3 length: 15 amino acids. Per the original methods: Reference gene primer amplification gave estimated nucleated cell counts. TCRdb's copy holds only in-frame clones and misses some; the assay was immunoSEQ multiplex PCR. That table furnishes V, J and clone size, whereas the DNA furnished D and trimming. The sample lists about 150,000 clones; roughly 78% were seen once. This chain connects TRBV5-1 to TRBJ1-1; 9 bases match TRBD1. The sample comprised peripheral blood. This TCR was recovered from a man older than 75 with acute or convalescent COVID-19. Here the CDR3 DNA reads TGCGCCAGCAGCCCCGGGACAGGGATGAACACTGAAGCTTTCTTT. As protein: CASSPGTGMNTEAFF.